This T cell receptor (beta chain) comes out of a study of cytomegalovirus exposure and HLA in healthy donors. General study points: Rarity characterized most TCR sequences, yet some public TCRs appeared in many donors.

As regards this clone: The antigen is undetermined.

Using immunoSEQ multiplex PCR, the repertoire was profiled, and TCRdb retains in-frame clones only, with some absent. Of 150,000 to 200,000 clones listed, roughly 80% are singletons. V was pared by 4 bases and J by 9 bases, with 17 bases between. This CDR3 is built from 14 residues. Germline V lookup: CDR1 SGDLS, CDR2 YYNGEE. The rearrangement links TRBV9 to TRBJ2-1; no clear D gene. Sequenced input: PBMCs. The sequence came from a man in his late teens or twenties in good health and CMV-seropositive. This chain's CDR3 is CASSSSVGTGEQFF. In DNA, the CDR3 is TGTGCCAGCAGCTCCTCAGTGGGTACGGGTGAGCAGTTCTTC.